This entry lists 22 T cell receptor beta chains sequenced from one sample in a study of blood T cell repertoires in COVID-19. Data came from immunoSEQ multiplex PCR; TCRdb stores just in-frame clones and leaves some out. The profile covers some 360,000 clones, with about nine tenths appearing a single time and 0.95% to 1.1% taken by the ten largest. The sequenced material came from PBMCs or T cells enriched from blood (not recorded which). These receptor sequences come from a woman in her 30s who had been exposed to COVID-19.

The gene calls are TRBV7-9 and TRBJ2-7; 8 bases align to TRBD2. V dropped 1 base and J dropped 6; count of bases not matched to a gene: 5. Germline loops: CDR1 SEHNR, CDR2 FQNEAQ (reference sequence). The CDR3 length is 14 residues. DNA of the CDR3: TGTGCCAGCAGCTTAGAGCGGGGGACCCTCGAGCAGTACTTC. Translating it yields CASSLERGTLEQYF.

The rearrangement uses TRBV19 and TRBJ1-4; TRBD1 matches at 9 bases. Germline V CDR1 and CDR2: LNHDA, SQIVND (reference sequence). V was pared by 5 bases and J by 8 bases, with 9 bases of the junction left unmatched. The CDR3 length is 15 residues. The CDR3 loop is CASSEGTGLREKLFF. Written as DNA, the CDR3 is TGTGCCAGTAGTGAAGGGACAGGGTTGAGAGAAAAACTGTTTTTT.

The rearrangement uses TRBV5-1 and TRBJ2-3; D is perhaps TRBD1 (8 bases). The CDR3 sequence is 16 residues long. V dropped 3 bases and J dropped 0 bases, with 14 bases sitting between them. Germline-derived CDR1 and CDR2 are SGHRS and YFSETQ. The CDR3 region is CASSSRGRESTDTQYF. DNA for the CDR3: TGCGCCAGCAGCTCCAGGGGGCGGGAGAGCACAGATACGCAGTATTTT.

CDR3 region: CASSTSTGTYNEQFF. CDR3 sequence (DNA): TGTGCCAGCAGCACCTCGACAGGGACCTACAATGAGCAGTTCTTC. The chain carries TRBV7-2 and TRBJ2-1; the match to TRBD1 covers 7 bases. This CDR3 is built from 15 residues. CDR1 and CDR2 (germline): SGHTA, FQGNSA. V dropped 5 bases and J dropped 2; count of bases not matched to a gene: 6.

V is TRBV2 and J is TRBJ1-5; TRBD1 is a possible D gene (6 bases). The CDR3 totals 12 residues. From germline, CDR1 is SNHLY and CDR2 FYNNEI. V dropped 7 bases and J dropped 3 bases, with 7 bases sitting between them. The CDR3 protein is CASNRVNQPQHF. CDR3 in DNA: TGTGCCAGCAACAGGGTCAATCAGCCCCAGCATTTT. The full variable domain, rest sourced from reference TRBV2 and TRBJ1-5, is EPEVTQTPSHQVTQMGQEVILRCVPISNHLYFYWYRQILGQKVEFLVSFYNNEISEKSEIFDDQFSVERPDGSNFTLKIRSTKLEDSAMYFCASNRVNQPQHFGDGTRLSIL.

This rearrangement joins TRBV13 to TRBJ2-1, with 7 nucleotides matching TRBD2. The length of the CDR3 is 16 residues. From germline, CDR1 is PRHDT and CDR2 FYEKMQ (reference sequence). Trimming removed 1 base from V and 1 base from J; junction bases left unmatched: 4. For the CDR3, the DNA is TGTGCCAGCAGCTTAGAGTCCGGGGGGTCCTACAATGAGCAGTTCTTC. Translating it yields CASSLESGGSYNEQFF.

The CDR3: CASSLTTGNTIYF. Here the CDR3 DNA reads TGTGCCAGCAGTTTAACAACTGGAAACACCATATATTTT. This rearrangement joins TRBV12-3 or TRBV12-4 to TRBJ1-3; no clear D gene. Trimming cost V 2 bases and J 2 bases, with 4 bases left between them. This CDR3 contains 13 residues.

The chain has TRBV29-1 and TRBJ2-7, with TRBD1 matching over 9 bases. CDR3 length: 12 residues. The V gene end was trimmed by 6 bases and the J gene end by 7 bases; junction bases not matched to a gene: 7. Germline CDR1 is SQVTM and CDR2 is ANQGSEA. The CDR3 DNA reads as TGCAGCGTAGCCACAGGGGGCGGAGAGCAGTACTTC. Translated, it gives CSVATGGGEQYF.

J is TRBJ2-4 and V is TRBV28; tentatively, D is TRBD2 (6 bases). The V and J ends lost 2 bases and 4 bases respectively, with 15 bases between them. Germline assignment: CDR1 MDHEN and CDR2 SYDVKM. The CDR3 is made up of 16 amino acids. The CDR3 DNA sequence: TGTGCCAGCAGTTTAGGCCGCGGGGCGTCTAAAAACATTCAGTACTTC. Its translation is CASSLGRGASKNIQYF.

This chain connects TRBV7-9 to TRBJ2-7; 8 positions match TRBD1. V dropped 4 bases and J dropped 2; count of bases not matched to a gene: 10. Germline-derived CDR1 and CDR2 are SEHNR and FQNEAQ (reference sequence). The length of the CDR3 is 16 residues. CDR3 bases: TGTGCCAGCAGCTCAAACCGGGACAGGCTGCCCTACGAGCAGTACTTC. It codes for CASSSNRDRLPYEQYF.

The chain uses TRBV5-1 and TRBJ2-2; 11 bases match TRBD1. This CDR3 contains 15 residues. From germline, CDR1 is SGHRS and CDR2 YFSETQ. Trimming removed 5 bases from V and 5 bases from J; junction bases left unmatched: 5. This CDR3 reads CASSPGTGGTGELFF. CDR3 DNA: TGCGCCAGCAGTCCCGGGACAGGGGGGACCGGGGAGCTGTTTTTT.

V usage is TRBV7-9 and J usage is TRBJ2-1; D is possibly TRBD2 (6 bases). CDR3 length: 13 residues. The germline V gene has CDR1 SEHNR and CDR2 FQNEAQ (reference sequence). Trimming cost V 1 base and J 8 bases, with 9 bases left between them. CDR3 residues: CASSLGTGDEQFF. CDR3 in DNA: TGTGCCAGCAGCTTAGGTACGGGAGATGAGCAGTTCTTC.

The chain combines TRBV10-1 with TRBJ2-2; TRBD2 aligns across 11 bases. CDR1 is WNHNN, CDR2 SYGVQD, per germline (reference sequence). This CDR3 comprises 17 residues. Losses at the gene ends were 3 bases for V and 6 bases for J; bases not matched to a gene: 9. In DNA form, the CDR3 reads TGCGCCAGCAGTGAAGAACTAGCGGGAGTTGGGGCCGGGGAGCTGTTTTTT. Translation gives CASSEELAGVGAGELFF.

This clone appeared a single time. The J gene is TRBJ1-1, the V gene TRBV2; D is perhaps TRBD1 (5 bases). V was pared by 9 bases and J by 1 base, with 12 bases between. This CDR3 has 13 amino acids. CDR1 and CDR2 from the germline V gene are SNHLY and FYNNEI. The CDR3 DNA follows: TGTGCCAGACTTGCAAGGGGGAACACTGAAGCTTTCTTT. Its protein product is CARLARGNTEAFF.

The chain carries TRBV10-3 and TRBJ2-3; 14 bases are a match to TRBD2. Germline V gives CDR1 ENHRY, CDR2 SYGVKD. The CDR3 length is 23 residues. V lost 2 bases and J lost 0; bases outside the gene matches: 19. The CDR3 region is CAISEPGTGLAGGIRLSTDTQYF. CDR3 nucleotides: TGTGCCATCAGTGAGCCTGGGACCGGACTAGCGGGAGGCATCAGGCTGAGCACAGATACGCAGTATTTT.

This clone has only one observation. The chain employs TRBV2 and TRBJ1-5, with 8 positions matching TRBD1. Germline V CDR1 and CDR2: SNHLY, FYNNEI. Losses at the gene ends were 8 bases for V and 4 bases for J; bases not matched to a gene: 7. This CDR3 comprises 14 residues. The CDR3 sequence is CASGRTGRNQPQHF. CDR3 DNA: TGTGCCAGCGGGAGGACAGGGCGGAATCAGCCCCAGCATTTT.

The V and J genes are TRBV28 and TRBJ2-4; 7 nucleotides align to TRBD1. V shed 6 bases and J 12 bases; nucleotides not matched to a gene: 8. Germline V gene lookup returns CDR1 MDHEN and CDR2 SYDVKM. The length of the CDR3 is 12 residues. In DNA, the CDR3 is TGTGCCAGCAGCATGGGACAGTCCCCTCAGTACTTC. As protein: CASSMGQSPQYF. Together with reference TRBV28 and TRBJ2-4, the CDR3 gives the full variable domain: DVKVTQSSRYLVKRTGEKVFLECVQDMDHENMFWYRQDPGLGLRLIYFSYDVKMKEKGDIPEGYSVSREKKERFSLILESASTNQTSMYLCASSMGQSPQYFGAGTRLSVL.

The J gene is TRBJ1-1, the V gene TRBV12-5; 7 bases are a match to TRBD1. Germline V gives CDR1 LGHNT, CDR2 FRNRAP. Unmatched junction bases numbered 10, after V lost 5 bases and J lost 4 bases. The CDR3 extends over 15 amino acids. CDR3: CASGQAQGVLTEAFF. The CDR3 nucleotides are TGTGCTAGTGGTCAGGCGCAGGGGGTCCTCACTGAAGCTTTCTTT.

This chain connects TRBV6-5 to TRBJ1-1; unclear D gene. V was trimmed by 5 bases and J by 0 bases, leaving 7 bases between them. Germline V gene lookup returns CDR1 MNHEY and CDR2 SVGAGI. The CDR3 is made up of 13 amino acids. CDR3 amino acids: CASSRLVNTEAFF. The CDR3 DNA is TGTGCCAGCAGTCGCCTAGTGAACACTGAAGCTTTCTTT.

This chain links TRBV30 with TRBJ1-2, with unresolved D. This CDR3 has 15 amino acids. V was cut by 2 bases and J by 2 bases, with 15 bases left in between. Germline-derived CDR1 and CDR2 are GTSNPN and SVGIG (reference sequence). The CDR3 nucleotides are TGTGCCTGGAGTCCTCCGGGCCGGGAGAACTATGGCTACACCTTC. It encodes CAWSPPGRENYGYTF.

The chain carries TRBV29-1 and TRBJ1-4; the match to TRBD1 covers 7 bases. The length of the CDR3 is 13 residues. J was trimmed by 6 bases and V by 6 bases; bases with no gene match: 7. Germline CDR1 reads SQVTM; CDR2 reads ANQGSEA. CDR3 amino acids: CSVRDSADEKLFF. CDR3 DNA sequence: TGCAGCGTCCGGGACAGTGCCGATGAAAAACTGTTTTTT.

This sequence joins TRBV10-3 and TRBJ2-6; TRBD1 agrees at 7 bases. The trim removed 6 bases at V and 5 bases at J, leaving 4 bases unmatched. The germline V gene has CDR1 ENHRY and CDR2 SYGVKD. The CDR3 is 14 residues long. The CDR3 DNA is TGTGCCATCAGAATAGGGGGCCGGGCCAACGTCCTGACTTTC. As protein: CAIRIGGRANVLTF.